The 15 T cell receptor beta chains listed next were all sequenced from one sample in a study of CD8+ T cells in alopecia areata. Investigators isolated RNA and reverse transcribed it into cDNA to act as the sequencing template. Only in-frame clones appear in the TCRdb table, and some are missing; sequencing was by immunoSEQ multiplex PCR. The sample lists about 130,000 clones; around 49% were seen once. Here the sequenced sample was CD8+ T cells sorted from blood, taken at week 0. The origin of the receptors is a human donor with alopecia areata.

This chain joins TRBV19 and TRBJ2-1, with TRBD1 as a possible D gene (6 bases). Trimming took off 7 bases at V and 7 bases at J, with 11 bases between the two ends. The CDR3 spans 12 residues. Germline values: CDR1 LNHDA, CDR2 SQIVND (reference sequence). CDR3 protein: CASTGQKNEQFF. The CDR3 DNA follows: TGTGCCAGTACCGGACAGAAAAATGAGCAGTTCTTC. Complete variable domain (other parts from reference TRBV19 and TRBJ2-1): DGGITQSPKYLFRKEGQNVTLSCEQNLNHDAMYWYRQDPGQGLRLIYYSQIVNDFQKGDIAEGYSVSREKKESFPLTVTSAQKNPTAFYLCASTGQKNEQFFGPGTRLTVL.

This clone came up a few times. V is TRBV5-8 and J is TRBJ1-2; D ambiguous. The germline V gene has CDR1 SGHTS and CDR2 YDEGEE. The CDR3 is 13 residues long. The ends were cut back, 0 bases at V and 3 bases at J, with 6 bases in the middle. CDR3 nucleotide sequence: TGTGCCAGCAGCTTGGTCTCGGACTATGGCTACACCTTC. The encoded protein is CASSLVSDYGYTF.

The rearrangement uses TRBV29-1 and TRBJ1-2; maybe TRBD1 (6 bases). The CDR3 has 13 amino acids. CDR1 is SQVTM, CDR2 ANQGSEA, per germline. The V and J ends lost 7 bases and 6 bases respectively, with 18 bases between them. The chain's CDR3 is CSAQRGEDDGYTF. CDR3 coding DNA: TGCAGCGCCCAGAGGGGGGAGGACGATGGCTACACCTTC. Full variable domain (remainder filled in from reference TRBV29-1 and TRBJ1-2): SAVISQKPSRDICQRGTSLTIQCQVDSQVTMMFWYRQQPGQSLTLIATANQGSEATYESGFVIDKFPISRPNLTFSTLTVSNMSPEDSSIYLCSAQRGEDDGYTFGSGTRLTVV.

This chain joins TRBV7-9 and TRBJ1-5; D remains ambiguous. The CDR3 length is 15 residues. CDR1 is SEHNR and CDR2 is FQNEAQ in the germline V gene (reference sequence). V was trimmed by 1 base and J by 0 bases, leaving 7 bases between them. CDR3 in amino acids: CASSLGEHSNQPQHF. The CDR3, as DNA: TGTGCCAGCAGCTTAGGAGAACATAGCAATCAGCCCCAGCATTTT.

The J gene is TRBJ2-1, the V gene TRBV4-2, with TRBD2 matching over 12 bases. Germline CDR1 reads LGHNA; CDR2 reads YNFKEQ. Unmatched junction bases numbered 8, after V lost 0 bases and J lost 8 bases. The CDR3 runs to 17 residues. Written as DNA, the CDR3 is TGTGCCAGCAGCCAAGAACCTAGCGGGGGGGCCCGAGATGAGCAGTTCTTC. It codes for CASSQEPSGGARDEQFF.

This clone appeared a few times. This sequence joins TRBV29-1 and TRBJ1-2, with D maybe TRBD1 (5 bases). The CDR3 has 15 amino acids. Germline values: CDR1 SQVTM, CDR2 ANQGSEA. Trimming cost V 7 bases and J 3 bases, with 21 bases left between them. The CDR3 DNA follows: TGCAGCGGACAAGACGGGTCTCAGGGTGACTATGGCTACACCTTC. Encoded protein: CSGQDGSQGDYGYTF.

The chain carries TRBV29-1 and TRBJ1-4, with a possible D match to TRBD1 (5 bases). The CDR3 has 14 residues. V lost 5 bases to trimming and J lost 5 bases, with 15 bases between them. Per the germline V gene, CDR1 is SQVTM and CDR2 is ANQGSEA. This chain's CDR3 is CSVLSTDSNEKLFF. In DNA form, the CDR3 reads TGCAGCGTTTTGTCGACAGACTCAAATGAAAAACTGTTTTTT.

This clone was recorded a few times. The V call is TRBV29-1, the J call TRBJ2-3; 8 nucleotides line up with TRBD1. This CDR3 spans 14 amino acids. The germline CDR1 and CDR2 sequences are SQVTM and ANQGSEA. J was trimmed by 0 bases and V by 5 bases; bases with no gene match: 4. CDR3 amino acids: CSVSGGGSTDTQYF. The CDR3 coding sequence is TGCAGCGTTTCAGGGGGCGGAAGCACAGATACGCAGTATTTT.

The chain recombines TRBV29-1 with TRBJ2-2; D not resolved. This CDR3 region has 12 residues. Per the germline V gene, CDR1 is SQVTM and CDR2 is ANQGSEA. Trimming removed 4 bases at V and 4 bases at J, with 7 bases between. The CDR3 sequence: CSVVAGTGELFF. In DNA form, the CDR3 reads TGCAGCGTTGTCGCAGGCACCGGGGAGCTGTTTTTT.

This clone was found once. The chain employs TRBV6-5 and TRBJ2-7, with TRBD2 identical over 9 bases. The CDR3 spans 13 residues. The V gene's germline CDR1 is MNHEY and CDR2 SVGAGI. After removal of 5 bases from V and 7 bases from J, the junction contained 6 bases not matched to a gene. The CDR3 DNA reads TGTGCCAGCAGTCCTGGACTAGCGATGGAGCAGTACTTC. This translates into CASSPGLAMEQYF.

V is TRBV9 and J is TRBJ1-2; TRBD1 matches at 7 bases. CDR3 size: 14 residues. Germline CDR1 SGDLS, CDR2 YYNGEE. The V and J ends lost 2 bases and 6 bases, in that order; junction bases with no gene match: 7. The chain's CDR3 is CASSVRGQDDGYTF. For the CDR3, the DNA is TGTGCCAGCAGCGTGAGGGGGCAGGACGATGGCTACACCTTC.

The CDR3 region is CASSGGDRMNTEAFF. The CDR3 coding sequence is TGTGCCAGCAGTGGCGGAGACAGGATGAACACTGAAGCTTTCTTT. The V gene is TRBV5-4, the J gene TRBJ1-1, with D possibly being TRBD1 (6 bases). Germline CDR1 and CDR2: SGHNT and YYREEE (reference sequence). The CDR3 has 15 residues. Trimming stripped 5 bases from V and 0 bases from J, with 14 bases between.

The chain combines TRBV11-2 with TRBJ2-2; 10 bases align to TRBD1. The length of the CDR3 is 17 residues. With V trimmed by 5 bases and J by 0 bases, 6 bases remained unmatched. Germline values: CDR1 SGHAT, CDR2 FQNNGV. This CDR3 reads CASSPTGGWANTGELFF. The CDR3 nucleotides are TGTGCCAGCAGCCCGACAGGGGGCTGGGCGAACACCGGGGAGCTGTTTTTT.

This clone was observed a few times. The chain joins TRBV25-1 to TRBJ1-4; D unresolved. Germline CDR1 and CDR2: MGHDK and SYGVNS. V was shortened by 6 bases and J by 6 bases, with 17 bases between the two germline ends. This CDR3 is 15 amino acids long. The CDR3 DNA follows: TGTGCCAGCAGGGGGAACAGACTCTTGGATGAAAAACTGTTTTTT. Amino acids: CASRGNRLLDEKLFF.

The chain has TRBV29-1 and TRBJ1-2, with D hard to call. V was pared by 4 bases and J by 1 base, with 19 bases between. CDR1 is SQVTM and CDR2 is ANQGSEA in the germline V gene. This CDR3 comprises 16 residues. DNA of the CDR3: TGCAGCGTTGTCGGAGAGCAGCAAACCTTTAACTATGGCTACACCTTC. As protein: CSVVGEQQTFNYGYTF.